These 8 T cell receptor beta chains were all obtained from the same sample, sequenced in a study of cytomegalovirus exposure and HLA in healthy donors. The PCR ran on 60 Vbeta and 13 Jbeta primers. The method was immunoSEQ multiplex PCR; TCRdb's version includes in-frame clones alone and lacks a portion of them. The sample lists 150,000 to 200,000 clones; 80% to 85% were seen once. The sample taken for sequencing was PBMCs. All receptors come from a woman in her thirties or forties in good health and CMV-seronegative.

The gene calls are TRBV5-4 and TRBJ1-1; 7 bases match TRBD1. Trimming cost V 4 bases and J 5 bases; bases outside gene matches: 5. Germline V gene lookup returns CDR1 SGHNT and CDR2 YYREEE (reference sequence). This CDR3 is 13 amino acids long. CDR3 in DNA: TGTGCCAGCAGCACAGGGGCGGAAACTGAAGCTTTCTTT. It is translated as CASSTGAETEAFF.

This chain uses TRBV11-2 with TRBJ2-7, with D maybe TRBD1 (6 bases). From germline, CDR1 is SGHAT and CDR2 FQNNGV. The CDR3 is 15 amino acids. V lost 5 bases and J lost 0, with 14 bases in between. The CDR3 spells CASSPDRISSYEQYV. CDR3 DNA: TGTGCCAGCAGCCCTGACAGGATAAGCTCCTACGAGCAGTACGTC.

The CDR3, as DNA: TGTGCCAGCAGCAGGTCACAGGGTCTGAACACTGAAGCTTTCTTT. This sequence encodes CASSRSQGLNTEAFF. The chain joins TRBV5-6 to TRBJ1-1, with a possible D match to TRBD1 (6 bases). This CDR3 is built from 15 residues. Germline CDR1 reads SGHDT; CDR2 reads YYEEEE. Trimming left V 4 bases short and J 0 bases short, with 13 bases between.

The chain employs TRBV25-1 and TRBJ1-1; tentative D call: TRBD1 (6 bases). Trimming removed 1 base from V and 0 bases from J, with 12 bases in between. Germline V gives CDR1 MGHDK, CDR2 SYGVNS. The CDR3 sequence is 16 residues long. The CDR3 nucleotides are TGTGCCAGCAGTGAATCAGGGGCCCGGTTGAACACTGAAGCTTTCTTT. Translating gives CASSESGARLNTEAFF.

The chain employs TRBV5-1 and TRBJ2-1, with 7 bases matching TRBD2. The trim removed 1 base at V and 4 bases at J, leaving 8 bases unmatched. Germline V lookup: CDR1 SGHRS, CDR2 YFSETQ. This CDR3 comprises 16 residues. The CDR3 DNA is TGCGCCAGCAGCTTGATCCTGGGGGGGGAATACAATGAGCAGTTCTTC. This translates into CASSLILGGEYNEQFF.

This clone was counted a few times. The rearrangement joins TRBV2 to TRBJ1-5; 9 bases line up with TRBD1. The germline V gene has CDR1 SNHLY and CDR2 FYNNEI. The CDR3 runs 13 residues. V shed 8 bases and J 11 bases; nucleotides not matched to a gene: 10. CDR3: CASGGQGGVTQHF. CDR3 coding DNA: TGTGCCAGCGGGGGACAGGGCGGAGTGACCCAGCATTTT.

CDR3 nucleotide sequence: TGTGCCAGCAGTTCCTACACAGATACGCAGTATTTT. Its protein product is CASSSYTDTQYF. This chain connects TRBV27 to TRBJ2-3; no clear D. Between the trimmed V and J ends, which lost 4 bases and 2 bases, there was a span of 4 bases. This CDR3 has 12 amino acids. The germline gives CDR1 MNHEY, CDR2 SMNVEV (reference sequence).

The V call is TRBV7-8, the J call TRBJ2-3, with TRBD2 identical over 9 bases. V lost 5 bases to trimming and J lost 3 bases; unmatched junction nucleotides: 12. This CDR3 is 17 amino acids long. Germline V lookup: CDR1 SGHVS, CDR2 FQNEAQ. In nucleotides, the CDR3 is TGTGCCAGCAGCCCGCCAGTAGCGGGAGTGTATACAGATACGCAGTATTTT. Translating gives CASSPPVAGVYTDTQYF. The variable domain in full, with the rest retrieved from reference TRBV7-8 and TRBJ2-3, is GAGVSQSPRYKVAKRGQDVALRCDPISGHVSLFWYQQALGQGPEFLTYFQNEAQLDKSGLPSDRFFAERPEGSVSTLKIQRTQQEDSAVYLCASSPPVAGVYTDTQYFGPGTRLTVL.